These 7 T cell receptor beta chains came from one sample sequenced in a study of T-cell reconstitution after alpha-beta-depleted transplantation in children. The authors prepared the TCRbeta library with unique molecular identifiers. TCRdb recomputed calls from the PCR reads with MiXCR, one row per CDR3 protein. The sample carries hundreds of thousands of distinct CDR3 sequences, about 14% recorded once. The material was PBMCs, obtained from the stem cell graft. Receptor source: a human donor who donated a stem cell graft to a child with Fanconi anemia.

The V call is TRBV20-1, the J call TRBJ2-3; 10 nucleotides match TRBD2. V lost 3 bases, J lost 1 base, and 4 bases stayed unmatched. This CDR3 region has 15 residues. CDR1 is DFQATT and CDR2 is SNEGSKA in the germline V gene (reference sequence). CDR3 in DNA: TGCAGTGCTAGCCCCGGGACTAGCGGCACAGATACGCAGTATTTT. Translation gives CSASPGTSGTDTQYF.

This clonotype was counted a few times. V usage is TRBV7-9 and J usage is TRBJ2-2; D is possibly TRBD1 (6 bases). Germline values: CDR1 SEHNR, CDR2 FQNEAQ (reference sequence). Trimming shortened V by 5 bases and J by 0 bases, and 13 bases separated the two germline ends. The CDR3 consists of 16 residues. Here the CDR3 reads CASSVGPGANTGELFF. CDR3 DNA: TGTGCCAGCAGCGTGGGGCCAGGGGCGAACACCGGGGAGCTGTTTTTT.

This clonotype has just a few counts. The chain carries TRBV5-1 and TRBJ2-2; D not resolved. Germline V gene sequence: CDR1 SGHRS, CDR2 YFSETQ. V was trimmed by 2 bases and J by 0 bases, leaving 8 bases between them. The CDR3 has 15 amino acids. CDR3 region: CASSLKVSNTGELFF. Written as DNA, the CDR3 is TGCGCCAGCAGCTTAAAGGTCTCGAACACCGGGGAGCTGTTTTTT. The full variable domain, in which reference TRBV5-1 and TRBJ2-2 provide the parts outside the CDR3, is KAGVTQTPRYLIKTRGQQVTLSCSPISGHRSVSWYQQTPGQGLQFLFEYFSETQRNKGNFPGRFSGRQFSNSRSEMNVSTLELGDSALYLCASSLKVSNTGELFFGEGSRLTVL.

This clonotype was seen at least ten times. The chain is built from TRBV5-1 and TRBJ2-7; TRBD1 matches 7 bases. The V segment lost 4 bases and the J segment 4 bases; nucleotides outside the gene matches: 8. Germline CDR1 reads SGHRS; CDR2 reads YFSETQ. The CDR3 totals 14 residues. The CDR3 is CASSPGTDRYEQYF. The CDR3 DNA is TGCGCCAGCAGCCCGGGGACAGACCGGTACGAGCAGTACTTC.

This clonotype appeared a few times. The chain has TRBV5-5 and TRBJ2-1; D not resolved. There are 15 residues in the CDR3. Trimming stripped 4 bases from V and 1 base from J, with 12 bases between. Germline V gives CDR1 SGHKS, CDR2 YYEKEE (reference sequence). This CDR3 is CASSLEVPSYNEQFF. CDR3 nucleotides: TGTGCCAGCAGCCTAGAAGTCCCTTCCTACAATGAGCAGTTCTTC. The whole variable domain, filled in from reference TRBV5-5 and TRBJ2-1, reads DAGVTQSPTHLIKTRGQQVTLRCSPISGHKSVSWYQQVLGQGPQFIFQYYEKEERGRGNFPDRFSARQFPNYSSELNVNALLLGDSALYLCASSLEVPSYNEQFFGPGTRLTVL.

This clonotype was counted at least ten times. The genes are TRBV12-3 or TRBV12-4 and TRBJ1-1, with TRBD1 matching over 10 bases. J was trimmed by 3 bases and V by 6 bases; bases with no gene match: 13. The CDR3 covers 17 residues. The CDR3 region is CASRDPGTGERDTEAFF. The CDR3 DNA reads as TGTGCCAGCAGGGACCCCGGGACAGGGGAGCGGGACACTGAAGCTTTCTTT.

The genes are TRBV5-1 and TRBJ2-7, with TRBD1 matching 7 bases. This CDR3 comprises 15 residues. The junction had 5 bases not matched to a gene; V was cut back by 1 base and J by 1 base. Germline V gene lookup returns CDR1 SGHRS and CDR2 YFSETQ. The CDR3 DNA is TGCGCCAGCAGCTTGACAGGACAGGCGTCCTACGAGCAGTACTTC. Translation gives CASSLTGQASYEQYF.